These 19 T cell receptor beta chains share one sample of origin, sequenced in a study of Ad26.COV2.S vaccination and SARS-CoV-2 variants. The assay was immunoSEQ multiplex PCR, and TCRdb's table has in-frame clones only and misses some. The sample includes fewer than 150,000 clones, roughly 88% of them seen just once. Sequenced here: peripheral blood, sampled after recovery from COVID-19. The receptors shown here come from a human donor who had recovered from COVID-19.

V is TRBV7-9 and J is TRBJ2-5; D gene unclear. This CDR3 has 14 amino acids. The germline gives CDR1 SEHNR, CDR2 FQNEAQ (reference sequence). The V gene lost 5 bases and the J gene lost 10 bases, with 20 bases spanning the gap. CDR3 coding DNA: TGTGCCAGCAGCGTCGCCCACCAAGGAAGTGGCCAGTACTTC. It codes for CASSVAHQGSGQYF.

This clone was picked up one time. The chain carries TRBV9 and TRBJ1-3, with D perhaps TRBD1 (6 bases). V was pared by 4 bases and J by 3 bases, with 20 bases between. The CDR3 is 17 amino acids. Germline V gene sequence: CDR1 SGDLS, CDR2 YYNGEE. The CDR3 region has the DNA TGTGCCAGCAGCCCCCGGGGGACACGGTTTGGTGGAAACACCATATATTTT. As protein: CASSPRGTRFGGNTIYF.

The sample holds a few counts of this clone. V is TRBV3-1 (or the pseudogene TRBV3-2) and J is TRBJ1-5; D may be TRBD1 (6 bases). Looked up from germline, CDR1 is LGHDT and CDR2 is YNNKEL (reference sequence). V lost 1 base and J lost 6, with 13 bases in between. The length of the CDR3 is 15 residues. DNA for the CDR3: TGTGCCAGCAGCCAAGGGGGTAAGGGGGTTCAGCCCCAGCATTTT. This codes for CASSQGGKGVQPQHF.

CDR3 sequence reads: CASSVGTSGGRWETQYF. CDR3 sequence (DNA): TGTGCCAGCAGCGTCGGGACTAGCGGGGGGCGGTGGGAGACCCAGTACTTC. The genes are TRBV9 and TRBJ2-5, with 15 bases identical to TRBD2. This CDR3 is built from 17 residues. J gave up 5 bases and V 2 bases, and 7 bases lay outside the gene matches. Germline values: CDR1 SGDLS, CDR2 YYNGEE. The whole variable domain, remainder taken from reference TRBV9 and TRBJ2-5, is DSGVTQTPKHLITATGQRVTLRCSPRSGDLSVYWYQQSLDQGLQFLIQYYNGEERAKGNILERFSAQQFPDLHSELNLSSLELGDSALYFCASSVGTSGGRWETQYFGPGTRLLVL.

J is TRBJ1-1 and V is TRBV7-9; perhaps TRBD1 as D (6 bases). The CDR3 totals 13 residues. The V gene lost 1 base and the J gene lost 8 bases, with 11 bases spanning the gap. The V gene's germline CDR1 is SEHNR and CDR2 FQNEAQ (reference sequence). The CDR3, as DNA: TGTGCCAGCAGCTTAGATGAGGGGGAGGAAGCTTTCTTT. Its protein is CASSLDEGEEAFF. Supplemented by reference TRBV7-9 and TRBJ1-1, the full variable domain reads DTGVSQNPRHKITKRGQNVTFRCDPISEHNRLYWYRQTLGQGPEFLTYFQNEAQLEKSRLLSDRFSAERPKGSFSTLEIQRTEQGDSAMYLCASSLDEGEEAFFGQGTRLTVV.

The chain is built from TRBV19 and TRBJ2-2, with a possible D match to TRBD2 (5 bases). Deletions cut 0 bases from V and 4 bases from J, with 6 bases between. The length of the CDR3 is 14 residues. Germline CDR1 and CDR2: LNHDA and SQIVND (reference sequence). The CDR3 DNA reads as TGTGCCAGTAGTATAGAGCGGGCCACCGGGGAGCTGTTTTTT. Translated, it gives CASSIERATGELFF.

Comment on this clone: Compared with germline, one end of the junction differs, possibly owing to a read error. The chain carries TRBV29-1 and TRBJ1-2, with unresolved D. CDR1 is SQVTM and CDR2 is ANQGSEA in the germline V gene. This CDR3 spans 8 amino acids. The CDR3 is CSADGSTF. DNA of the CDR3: TGCAGCGCTGATGGCTCCACCTTC.

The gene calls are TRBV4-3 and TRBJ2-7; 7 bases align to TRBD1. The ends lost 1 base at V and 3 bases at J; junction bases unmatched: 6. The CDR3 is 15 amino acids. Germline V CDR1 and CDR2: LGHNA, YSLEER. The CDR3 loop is CASSQGQQGIYEQYF. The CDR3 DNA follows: TGCGCCAGCAGCCAAGGTCAACAGGGGATCTACGAGCAGTACTTC.

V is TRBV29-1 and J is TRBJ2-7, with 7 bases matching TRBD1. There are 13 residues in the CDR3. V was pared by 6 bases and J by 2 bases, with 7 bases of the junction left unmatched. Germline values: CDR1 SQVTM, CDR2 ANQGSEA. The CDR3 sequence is CSVGHRGTYEQYF. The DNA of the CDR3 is TGCAGCGTGGGGCACAGGGGAACCTACGAGCAGTACTTC.

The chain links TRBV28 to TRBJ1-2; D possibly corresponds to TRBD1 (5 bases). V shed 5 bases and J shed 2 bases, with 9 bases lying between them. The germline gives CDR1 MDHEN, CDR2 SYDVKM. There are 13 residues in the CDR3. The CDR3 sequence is CASSIDRNYGYTF. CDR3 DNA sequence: TGTGCCAGCAGTATAGACAGAAACTATGGCTACACCTTC.

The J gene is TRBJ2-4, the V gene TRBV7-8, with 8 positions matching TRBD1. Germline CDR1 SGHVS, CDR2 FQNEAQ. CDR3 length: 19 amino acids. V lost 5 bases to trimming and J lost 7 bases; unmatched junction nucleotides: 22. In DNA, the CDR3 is TGTGCCAGCAGCCGCGGAACACTGCACAGGGGGGACCTTATGAACATTCAGTACTTC. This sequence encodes CASSRGTLHRGDLMNIQYF.

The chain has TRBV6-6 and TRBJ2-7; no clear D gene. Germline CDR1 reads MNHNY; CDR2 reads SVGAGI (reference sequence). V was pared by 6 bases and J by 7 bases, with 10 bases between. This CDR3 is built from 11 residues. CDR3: CASSLGREQYF. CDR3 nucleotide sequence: TGTGCCAGCAGCTTAGGGCGGGAGCAGTACTTC.

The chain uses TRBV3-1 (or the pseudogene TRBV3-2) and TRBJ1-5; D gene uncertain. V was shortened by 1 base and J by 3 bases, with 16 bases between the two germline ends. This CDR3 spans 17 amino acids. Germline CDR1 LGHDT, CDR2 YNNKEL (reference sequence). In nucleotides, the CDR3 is TGTGCCAGCAGCCAAGGGAGCGGCAGCCCTATCAATCAGCCCCAGCATTTT. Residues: CASSQGSGSPINQPQHF.

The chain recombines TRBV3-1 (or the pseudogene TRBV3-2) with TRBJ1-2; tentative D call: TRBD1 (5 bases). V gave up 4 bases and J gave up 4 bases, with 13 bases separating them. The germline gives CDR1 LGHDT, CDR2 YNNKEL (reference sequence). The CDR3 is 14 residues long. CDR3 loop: CASSPRGLRYGYTF. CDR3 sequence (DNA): TGTGCCAGCAGCCCTCGGGGACTTCGCTATGGCTACACCTTC.

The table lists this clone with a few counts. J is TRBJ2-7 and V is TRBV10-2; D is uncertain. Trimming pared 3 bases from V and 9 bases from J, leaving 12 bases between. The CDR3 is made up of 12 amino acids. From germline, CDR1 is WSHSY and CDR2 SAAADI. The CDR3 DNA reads TGCGCCAGCAGTGATGGACCCGGCTGGCAGTACTTC. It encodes CASSDGPGWQYF.

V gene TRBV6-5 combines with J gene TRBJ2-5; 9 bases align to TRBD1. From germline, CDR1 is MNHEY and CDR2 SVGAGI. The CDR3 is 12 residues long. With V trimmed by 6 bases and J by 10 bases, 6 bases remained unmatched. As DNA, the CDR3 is TGTGCCAGCAGGGAGACAGGGGGATTCCAGTACTTC. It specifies CASRETGGFQYF.

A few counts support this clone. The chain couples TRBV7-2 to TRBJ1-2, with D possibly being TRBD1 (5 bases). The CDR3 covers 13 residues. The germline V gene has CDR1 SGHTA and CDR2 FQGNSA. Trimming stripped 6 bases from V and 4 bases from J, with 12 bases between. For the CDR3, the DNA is TGTGCCAGCAGTCTGGACAAGGTCTATGGCTACACCTTC. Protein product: CASSLDKVYGYTF.

The CDR3 DNA reads as TGTGCCAGCAGCCCCCGTGACGGTGCTTACAATGAGCAGTTCTTC. Its translation is CASSPRDGAYNEQFF. The chain employs TRBV5-6 and TRBJ2-1; D not resolved. Germline CDR1 is SGHDT and CDR2 is YYEEEE. Between the trimmed V and J ends, which lost 4 bases and 4 bases, there was a span of 15 bases. This CDR3 is 15 amino acids long.

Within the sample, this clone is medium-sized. The CDR3 DNA sequence: TGTGCCAGCAGTTCCTACTTCGCAGACGAGCAGTACTTC. It codes for CASSSYFADEQYF. The chain joins TRBV6-2 or TRBV6-3 to TRBJ2-7; D not certain. The CDR3 consists of 13 residues. Trimming took 4 bases from V and 5 from J, leaving 12 bases between them. The germline gives CDR1 MNHEY, CDR2 SVGEGT.